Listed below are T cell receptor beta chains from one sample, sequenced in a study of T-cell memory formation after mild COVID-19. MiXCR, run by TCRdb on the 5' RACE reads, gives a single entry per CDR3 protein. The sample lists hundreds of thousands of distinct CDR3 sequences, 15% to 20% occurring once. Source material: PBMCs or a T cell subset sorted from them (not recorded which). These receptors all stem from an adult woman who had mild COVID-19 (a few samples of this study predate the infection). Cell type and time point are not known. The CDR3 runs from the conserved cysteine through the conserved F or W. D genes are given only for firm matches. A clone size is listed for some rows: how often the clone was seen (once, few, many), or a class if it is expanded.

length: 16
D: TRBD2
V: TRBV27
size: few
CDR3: CASSFVSGGPRNEQFF

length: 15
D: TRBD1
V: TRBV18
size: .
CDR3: CASSRYTGGDYGYTF

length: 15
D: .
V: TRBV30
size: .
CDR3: CAWSVRANSGNTIYF

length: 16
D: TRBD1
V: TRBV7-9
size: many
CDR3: CASSFRDRPFTGELFF

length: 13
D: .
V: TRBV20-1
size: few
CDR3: CRPGQGGNTEAFF

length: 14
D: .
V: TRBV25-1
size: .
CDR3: CASRAGSSNEKLFF

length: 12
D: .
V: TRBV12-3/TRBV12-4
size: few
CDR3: CASSLAKGPQHF

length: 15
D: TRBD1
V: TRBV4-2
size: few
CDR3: CASSLSTGRNTEAFF

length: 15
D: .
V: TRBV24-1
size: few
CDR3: CATSDDSGITDTQYF

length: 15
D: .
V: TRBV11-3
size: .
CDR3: CASSPGTAVAGELFF

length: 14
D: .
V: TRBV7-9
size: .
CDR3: CASSLWGPSETQYF

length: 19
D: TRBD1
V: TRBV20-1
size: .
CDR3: CSARDQGETPPVGANVLTF

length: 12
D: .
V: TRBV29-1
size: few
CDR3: CSVEDDRREQFF

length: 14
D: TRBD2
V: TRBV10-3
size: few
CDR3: CAISGGGGTDTQYF

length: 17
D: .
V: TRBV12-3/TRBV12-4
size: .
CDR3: CASSFGSWVDYQETQYF

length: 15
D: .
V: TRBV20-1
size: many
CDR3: CSAVTAGNYNQPQHF

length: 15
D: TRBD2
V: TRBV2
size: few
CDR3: CASRGLAENYNEQFF

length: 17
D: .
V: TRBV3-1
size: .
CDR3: CASSPRSVGPSYNEQFF

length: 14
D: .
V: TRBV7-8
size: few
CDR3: CASTLHGSRETQYF

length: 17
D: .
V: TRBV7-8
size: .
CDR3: CASSFAGRTGNNSPLHF

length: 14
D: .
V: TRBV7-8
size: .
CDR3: CASSFGGGGTEAFF

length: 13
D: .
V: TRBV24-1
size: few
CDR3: CATSDPSSNEQFF

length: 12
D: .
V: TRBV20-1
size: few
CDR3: CSAPQGSGGYTF

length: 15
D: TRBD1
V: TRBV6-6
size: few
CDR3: CASSPRTGDTYEQYF

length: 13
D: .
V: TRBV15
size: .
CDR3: CATRRDGQETQYF

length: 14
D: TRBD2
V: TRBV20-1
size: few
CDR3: CSARGLAGVYEQFF

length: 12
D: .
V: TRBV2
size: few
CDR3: CASSEAKIPLHF

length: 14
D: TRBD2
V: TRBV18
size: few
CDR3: CASSSGTSGGELFF

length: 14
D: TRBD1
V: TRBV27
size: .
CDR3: CASSLSYRGSEQYF

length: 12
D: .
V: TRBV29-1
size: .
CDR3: CSAGEGNQPQHF

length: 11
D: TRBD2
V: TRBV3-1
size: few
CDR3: CASSQIGTTHF

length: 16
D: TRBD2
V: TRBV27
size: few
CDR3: CASSFWRGGITDTQYF

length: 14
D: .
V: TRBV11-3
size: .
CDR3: CASSLQGTTDTQYF

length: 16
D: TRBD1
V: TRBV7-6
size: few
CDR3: CASSSLSGTGIEKLFF

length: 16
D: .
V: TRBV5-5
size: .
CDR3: CASSLTGRGTNEKLFF

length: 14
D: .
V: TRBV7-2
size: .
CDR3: CASSLAWKDSPLHF

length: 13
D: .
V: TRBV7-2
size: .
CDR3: CASSLLTDSPLHF

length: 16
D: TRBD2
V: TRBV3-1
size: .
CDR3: CASSPGGTSGYNEQFF

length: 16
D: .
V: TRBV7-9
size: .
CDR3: CASSSSGRGSNQPQHF